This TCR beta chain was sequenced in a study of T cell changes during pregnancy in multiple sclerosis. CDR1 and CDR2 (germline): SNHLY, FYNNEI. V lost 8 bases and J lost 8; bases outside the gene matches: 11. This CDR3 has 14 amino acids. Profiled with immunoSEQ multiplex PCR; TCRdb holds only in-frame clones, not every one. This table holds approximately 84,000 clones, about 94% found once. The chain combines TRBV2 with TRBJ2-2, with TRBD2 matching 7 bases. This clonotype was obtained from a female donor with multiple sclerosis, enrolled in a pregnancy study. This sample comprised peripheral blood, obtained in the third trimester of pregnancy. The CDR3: CASPVGGNGGELFF. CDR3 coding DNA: TGTGCCAGCCCGGTGGGGGGGAACGGTGGGGAGCTGTTTTTT. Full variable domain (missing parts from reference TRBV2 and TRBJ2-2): EPEVTQTPSHQVTQMGQEVILRCVPISNHLYFYWYRQILGQKVEFLVSFYNNEISEKSEIFDDQFSVERPDGSNFTLKIRSTKLEDSAMYFCASPVGGNGGELFFGEGSRLTVL.